The text below deals with one T cell receptor (beta chain). V was clipped by 7 bases and J by 0 bases; unmatched bases: 7. Per germline, CDR1 MNHEY and CDR2 SMNVEV (reference sequence). There are 17 residues in the CDR3. Seattle patient enrollment occurred during active infection, with longitudinal follow-up thereafter. These data originate in a study of blood T cell repertoires in COVID-19. Study details: The study drew acute and convalescent COVID-19 samples from the United States, Italy and Spain. T cells, B-cell-depleted T cells, or PBMCs supplied cDNA or gDNA.

Authors' methods: Counts of nucleated cells, estimated from reference gene primer amplification, were obtained. The data were produced by immunoSEQ multiplex PCR, yet TCRdb's version contains in-frame clones alone and is incomplete. That table is the source of V, J and clone size, and D and trimming were worked out from the DNA. The sample gives about 130,000 clones, around 81% of which show up once; about 15% is in the top ten. The TCR sequence derives from a young man with COVID-19, enrolled during active disease. The sequencing input was peripheral blood. The genes are TRBV27 and TRBJ2-3; TRBD2 agrees at 13 bases. As DNA, the CDR3 is TGTGCCAGCAACCGACTAGCGGGGGGCTCTAGCACAGATACGCAGTATTTT. It is translated as CASNRLAGGSSTDTQYF.